The 25 T cell receptor beta chains in this list originate from one sample, sequenced in a study of regulatory T cells in long-lasting Graves disease. Regarding time point: persistent/refractory GD, antithyroid drugs over 5 years with positive TRAb. Researchers made the TCR library from RNA that was extracted from PBMCs. Assembly of TCR beta libraries relied on iRepertoire HTBI primers together with Arm-PCR of CDR3 regions. TCRdb passed the multiplex PCR reads through MiXCR, listing each CDR3 protein once. The sample shows approximately 690,000 distinct CDR3 sequences, 25% to 35% of them seen only once. Specimen: peripheral blood mononuclear cells (PBMCs), collected when the disease was refractory, from a patient treated with antithyroid drugs. The receptor set was obtained from a female donor with Graves disease.

The rearrangement uses TRBV18 and TRBJ1-1, with D uncertain. The CDR3 runs 13 residues. Germline V gives CDR1 KGHSH, CDR2 LQKENI. V dropped 10 bases and J dropped 1 base, with 13 bases sitting between them. CDR3 in DNA: TGTGCCACCACAAGCAACCCGAACACTGAAGCTTTCTTT. It encodes CATTSNPNTEAFF.

The chain couples TRBV7-9 to TRBJ1-1; no firm D call. V lost 4 bases to trimming and J lost 4 bases, with 13 bases between them. The CDR3 totals 14 residues. The germline gives CDR1 SEHNR, CDR2 FQNEAQ (reference sequence). The CDR3 DNA follows: TGTGCCAGCAGCTCCTCGGTAGTTGGCACTGAAGCTTTCTTT. It is translated as CASSSSVVGTEAFF.

This clonotype has a count of ten or more. This chain connects TRBV30 to TRBJ2-7; D not certain. The CDR3 sequence is 11 residues long. Germline V lookup: CDR1 GTSNPN, CDR2 SVGIG (reference sequence). The germline V and J ends were trimmed by 1 base and 3 bases, with 4 bases remaining between them. This chain's CDR3 is CAWSGSYEQYF. The CDR3 DNA follows: TGTGCCTGGAGTGGGAGCTACGAGCAGTACTTC.

Many counts were recorded for this clonotype. This chain connects TRBV6-1 to TRBJ1-6; no clear D gene. V was pared by 3 bases and J by 9 bases, with 12 bases between. Germline assignment: CDR1 MNHNS and CDR2 SASEGT. This CDR3 is 14 amino acids long. The CDR3 bases are TGTGCCAGCAGTGAGGTGGGGATAGGTTCACCCCTCCACTTT. The encoded protein is CASSEVGIGSPLHF.

Only one count was recorded for this clonotype. The chain employs TRBV9 and TRBJ1-4; no definite D call. From germline, CDR1 is SGDLS and CDR2 YYNGEE. The CDR3 is made up of 17 amino acids. V lost 3 bases to trimming and J lost 3 bases, with 18 bases between them. The CDR3 region has the DNA TGTGCCAGCAGCGCGACGCCTGGGTTGGGTGCTAATGAAAAACTGTTTTTT. Amino acids: CASSATPGLGANEKLFF.

The V gene is TRBV15, the J gene TRBJ1-6, with TRBD1 identical over 9 bases. The CDR3 spans 16 residues. CDR1 is LNHNV, CDR2 YYDKDF, per germline (reference sequence). The trim removed 4 bases at V and 5 bases at J, leaving 6 bases unmatched. In DNA form, the CDR3 reads TGTGCCACCAGCAACCCGGGACAGGGCCATAATTCACCCCTCCACTTT. It specifies CATSNPGQGHNSPLHF.

The chain joins TRBV20-1 to TRBJ2-7, with a tentative D call TRBD2 (6 bases). The CDR3 runs 11 residues. V was clipped by 6 bases and J by 4 bases, with 10 bases between them. Germline CDR1 is DFQATT and CDR2 is SNEGSKA (reference sequence). The CDR3 nucleotides read TGCAGTGCACTGACTAGTTACGAGCAGTACTTC. Its protein product is CSALTSYEQYF.

Ten or more counts support this clonotype. J is TRBJ1-5 and V is TRBV2; tentatively, D is TRBD1 (5 bases). The CDR3 totals 14 residues. V was clipped by 2 bases and J by 6 bases, with 11 bases between them. The germline V gene encodes CDR1 SNHLY and CDR2 FYNNEI. CDR3 sequence reads: CASSERQGSQPQHF. DNA for the CDR3: TGTGCCAGCAGTGAACGGCAGGGATCTCAGCCCCAGCATTTT.

This chain joins TRBV11-1 and TRBJ2-2, with 13 bases matching TRBD2. This CDR3 comprises 16 residues. V gave up 5 bases and J gave up 7 bases; unmatched junction bases: 7. Germline CDR1 is SGHAT and CDR2 is FQDESV (reference sequence). CDR3 in amino acids: CASSLRTSGRVGELFF. CDR3 sequence (DNA): TGTGCCAGCAGCCTCCGGACTAGCGGGAGAGTCGGGGAGCTGTTTTTT.

This chain joins TRBV28 and TRBJ1-5; a possible D gene is TRBD1 (5 bases). Looked up from germline, CDR1 is MDHEN and CDR2 is SYDVKM. The CDR3 has 14 residues. The V end lost 5 bases, the J end lost 5 bases, and 13 bases lay between the germline ends. The CDR3 sequence is CASSPRDGYQPQHF. The DNA for the CDR3 is TGTGCCAGCAGTCCCCGGGACGGATATCAGCCCCAGCATTTT.

The chain joins TRBV4-1 to TRBJ1-1; D unresolved. Germline CDR1 reads MGHRA; CDR2 reads YSYEKL. CDR3 size: 14 residues. Trimming removed 4 bases at V and 4 bases at J, with 13 bases between. CDR3 loop: CASSLQTEGTEAFF. DNA for the CDR3: TGCGCCAGCAGCCTACAAACGGAAGGCACTGAAGCTTTCTTT.

To note about this clonotype: Germline and junction disagree at one end, which may indicate a read error. V and J are TRBV7-9 and TRBJ2-7; possible D gene TRBD2, 6 bases. Germline V lookup: CDR1 SEHNR, CDR2 FQNEAQ (reference sequence). CDR3 size: 14 residues. CDR3 bases: TGTGTCAGCAGCTTGGTAGCGGCAGACTACGAGCAGTACTTC. Translating gives CVSSLVAADYEQYF.

This clonotype was observed a few times. This chain uses TRBV13 with TRBJ2-7; D could derive from TRBD1 or TRBD2 (5 bases each). Deletions cut 4 bases from V and 3 bases from J, with 16 bases between. Germline V CDR1 and CDR2: PRHDT, FYEKMQ (reference sequence). This CDR3 region has 15 residues. CDR3 nucleotide sequence: TGTGCCAGCAGCTCCCCTGCCGAGGGGATCTACGAGCAGTACTTC. This translates into CASSSPAEGIYEQYF.

This clonotype was seen many times. V gene TRBV28 combines with J gene TRBJ1-4, with 8 bases aligning to TRBD1. The junction had 12 bases not matched to a gene; V was cut back by 3 bases and J by 6 bases. There are 17 residues in the CDR3. The germline gives CDR1 MDHEN, CDR2 SYDVKM. The CDR3 region is CASSFRGRGREDEKLFF. The DNA of the CDR3 is TGTGCCAGCAGTTTTCGAGGCAGGGGGCGCGAAGATGAAAAACTGTTTTTT.

V and J are TRBV25-1 and TRBJ1-4; D is unclear. Between the trimmed V and J ends, which lost 5 bases and 5 bases, there was a span of 12 bases. The CDR3 runs to 14 residues. Germline-derived CDR1 and CDR2 are MGHDK and SYGVNS. The CDR3 DNA reads TGTGCCAGCAGTTCGGAGAAGAAGAATGAAAAACTGTTTTTT. This translates into CASSSEKKNEKLFF.

V and J are TRBV29-1 and TRBJ1-1; possible D gene TRBD1, 5 bases. The V end was cut by 4 bases, the J end by 4 bases, with 7 bases between. The CDR3 spans 11 residues. CDR1 and CDR2 (germline): SQVTM, ANQGSEA. CDR3 loop: CSVVGRTEAFF. CDR3 sequence (DNA): TGCAGCGTTGTGGGGCGCACTGAAGCTTTCTTT.

In this sample, this clonotype turned up a few times. J is TRBJ1-1 and V is TRBV9; D is ambiguous. CDR1 and CDR2 from the germline V gene are SGDLS and YYNGEE. The CDR3 runs 14 residues. V was trimmed by 3 bases and J by 6 bases, leaving 15 bases between them. Here the CDR3 DNA reads TGTGCCAGCAGCGAGGCGGCGGGGTTCCCTGAAGCTTTCTTT. Its protein is CASSEAAGFPEAFF.

This clonotype was detected once. The chain links TRBV28 to TRBJ1-2; 9 positions match TRBD1. The V gene end was trimmed by 8 bases and the J gene end by 8 bases; junction bases not matched to a gene: 15. There are 15 residues in the CDR3. The germline CDR1 and CDR2 sequences are MDHEN and SYDVKM. CDR3 DNA: TGTGCCAGCTCACCAAACCCGGACAGGGGTATGGGCTACACCTTC. Protein sequence: CASSPNPDRGMGYTF.

The chain is built from TRBV5-1 and TRBJ2-5, with 8 bases identical to TRBD1. Germline V CDR1 and CDR2: SGHRS, YFSETQ. There are 11 residues in the CDR3. The junction had 2 bases not matched to a gene; V was cut back by 3 bases and J by 10 bases. The CDR3 sequence: CASSSGQGQYF. DNA for the CDR3: TGCGCCAGCAGCTCCGGACAGGGCCAGTACTTC.

This clonotype was counted between two and nine times. The chain joins TRBV15 to TRBJ1-2; unclear D gene. Trimming left V 0 bases short and J 5 bases short, with 13 bases between. The CDR3 contains 15 residues. Germline V CDR1 and CDR2: LNHNV, YYDKDF (reference sequence). The DNA of the CDR3 is TGTGCCACCAGCAGAGATATAGGCAACTCATATGGCTACACCTTC. Its translation: CATSRDIGNSYGYTF. The full variable domain, rest sourced from reference TRBV15 and TRBJ1-2, is DAMVIQNPRYQVTQFGKPVTLSCSQTLNHNVMYWYQQKSSQAPKLLFHYYDKDFNNEADTPDNFQSRRPNTSFCFLDIRSPGLGDTAMYLCATSRDIGNSYGYTFGSGTRLTVV.

Concerning this clonotype: Since a much larger clone is just one base distant, this may be a read error. The chain recombines TRBV12-3 or TRBV12-4 with TRBJ1-6; no clear D gene. V was shortened by 3 bases and J by 8 bases, with 5 bases between the two germline ends. The CDR3 runs 12 residues. The CDR3 reads CASSFWDSPLHF. CDR3 DNA: TGTGCCAGCAGTTTCTGGGATTCACCCCTCCACTTT.

The chain has TRBV7-6 and TRBJ2-7; a possible D gene is TRBD1 (6 bases). CDR1 is SGHVS, CDR2 FNYEAQ, per germline. V was shortened by 5 bases and J by 3 bases, with 14 bases between the two germline ends. The length of the CDR3 is 14 residues. The CDR3 sequence: CASSLGRTDYEQYF. The CDR3 DNA follows: TGTGCCAGCAGCCTAGGAAGGACAGACTACGAGCAGTACTTC.

J is TRBJ1-5 and V is TRBV2; 7 bases map to TRBD1. This CDR3 spans 18 amino acids. V dropped 5 bases and J dropped 1; count of bases not matched to a gene: 14. Germline V gives CDR1 SNHLY, CDR2 FYNNEI. In DNA, the CDR3 is TGTGCCAGCAGTATGGGTTCCCAGGGGGGTCGGAGCAATCAGCCCCAGCATTTT. This gives the protein CASSMGSQGGRSNQPQHF.

The chain is built from TRBV29-1 and TRBJ2-3; TRBD2 matches at 10 bases. The trim removed 2 bases at V and 4 bases at J, leaving 3 bases unmatched. The germline V gene has CDR1 SQVTM and CDR2 ANQGSEA. This CDR3 contains 14 residues. CDR3 sequence (DNA): TGCAGCGTTGAAACCCTAGCGGGAGCAGATACGCAGTATTTT. It specifies CSVETLAGADTQYF.

The chain employs TRBV7-9 and TRBJ2-7; the match to TRBD1 covers 9 bases. Germline V gene sequence: CDR1 SEHNR, CDR2 FQNEAQ (reference sequence). The CDR3 has 15 residues. After removal of 3 bases from V and 5 bases from J, the junction contained 8 bases not matched to a gene. Written as DNA, the CDR3 is TGTGCCAGCAGCTTTAACAGGGGGCGCATCCACGAGCAGTACTTC. Its translation: CASSFNRGRIHEQYF.